This is a list of T cell receptor beta chains from one sample in a study of blood T cell repertoires in COVID-19. TCRdb's table, derived via immunoSEQ multiplex PCR, lists solely in-frame clones and lacks some. The sample contains 100,000 to 150,000 clones, approximately 80% of which appear only once. The sequencing sample was made of peripheral blood. These receptors came from a human donor in a cohort sampled during active COVID-19. The CDR3 runs from the conserved cysteine through the conserved F or W. The order of the fields is clone size, J gene, D gene, V gene, CDR3 DNA, CDR3 protein. D genes are given only for firm matches. Size is omitted from some rows. Given values are once, few, many or a class for expanded clones.

NA TRBJ1-1 NA TRBV25-1 TGTGCCAGCAGGGGGGGGCATGCAGGGAACACTGAAGCTTTCTTT CASRGGHAGNTEAFF
NA TRBJ2-3 NA TRBV6-5 TGTGCCAGCAGTTACTCGAACAGTTTCACAGATACGCAGTATTTT CASSYSNSFTDTQYF
NA TRBJ1-4 TRBD1 TRBV3-1/TRBV3-2 TGTGCCAGCAGCCAAGGCCAGGGGGAGGAAAAACTGTTTTTT CASSQGQGEEKLFF
NA TRBJ1-1 NA TRBV10-1 TGCGCCAGCAGTGCCTCGACAGGAATGAACACTGAAGCTTTCTTT CASSASTGMNTEAFF
NA TRBJ1-2 NA TRBV5-5 TGTGCCAGCAGCTTGCAGGGCAACTATGGCTACACCTTC CASSLQGNYGYTF
NA TRBJ2-1 TRBD2 TRBV11-3 TGTGCCAGCAGCTCTGGGACTAGCGGGGGGAGTGTCGATGAGCAGTTCTTC CASSSGTSGGSVDEQFF
NA TRBJ2-7 TRBD1 TRBV7-2 TGTGCCAGCAGCTCCTGGACAGGGACCTACGAGCAGTACTTC CASSSWTGTYEQYF
few TRBJ2-7 TRBD2 TRBV4-2 TGTGCCAGCAGCCCGCCTAGCGGGGGGATGGTCGAGCAGTACTTC CASSPPSGGMVEQYF
NA TRBJ2-1 NA TRBV2 TGTGCCAGCAACCTGGGACTCCTCACCACCAATGAGCAGTTCTTC CASNLGLLTTNEQFF
NA TRBJ1-1 NA TRBV5-5 TGTGCCAGCAGCTTGGTTCTGGCTACTGAAGCTTTCTTT CASSLVLATEAFF
NA TRBJ1-1 NA TRBV7-9 TGTGCCAGCAGCGCGGTGCGGATCGAAGCTTTCTTT CASSAVRIEAFF
NA TRBJ2-5 TRBD2 TRBV7-2 TGTGCCAGCAGCTTAATGACTAGCGGGGGGGCCCGGGAGACCCAGTACTTC CASSLMTSGGARETQYF
once TRBJ2-7 NA TRBV24-1 TGTGCCACCAGTGCAGAAGGACAGCGCAGCCCCTACGAGCAGTACTTC CATSAEGQRSPYEQYF
NA TRBJ2-2 NA TRBV24-1 TGTGCCACCAGTGATTTCGGGAACACCGGGGAGCTGTTTTTT CATSDFGNTGELFF
NA TRBJ2-1 TRBD2 TRBV3-1/TRBV3-2 TGTGCCAGCAGCCAGACTAGCGGGGGTCCACCCCGGCAGTTCTTC CASSQTSGGPPRQFF